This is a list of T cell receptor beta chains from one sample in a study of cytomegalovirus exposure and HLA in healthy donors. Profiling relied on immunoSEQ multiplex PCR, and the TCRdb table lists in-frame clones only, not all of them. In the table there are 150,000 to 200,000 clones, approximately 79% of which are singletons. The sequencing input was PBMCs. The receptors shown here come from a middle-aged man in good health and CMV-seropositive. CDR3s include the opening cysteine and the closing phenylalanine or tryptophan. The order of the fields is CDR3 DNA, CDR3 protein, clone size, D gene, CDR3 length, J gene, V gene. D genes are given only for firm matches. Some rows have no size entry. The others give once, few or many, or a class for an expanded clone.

CDR3 DNA: TGCGCCAGCAGTGAGTCGGTTCGACAGGGAAATTCACCCCTCCACTTT
CDR3 protein: CASSESVRQGNSPLHF
clone size: -
D gene: TRBD1
CDR3 length: 16
J gene: TRBJ1-6
V gene: TRBV10-2

CDR3 DNA: TGTGCCAGCAAGGGGGGGGGCGTCCAAGAGACCCAGTACTTC
CDR3 protein: CASKGGGVQETQYF
clone size: -
D gene: -
CDR3 length: 14
J gene: TRBJ2-5
V gene: TRBV28

CDR3 DNA: TGTGCCAGCAGCGCCGACAGGAGAGACTATGGCTACACCTTC
CDR3 protein: CASSADRRDYGYTF
clone size: -
D gene: -
CDR3 length: 14
J gene: TRBJ1-2
V gene: TRBV9

CDR3 DNA: TGTGCCAGCAGCCACCGGAGGACAGGCAACTATGGCTACACCTTC
CDR3 protein: CASSHRRTGNYGYTF
clone size: -
D gene: TRBD1
CDR3 length: 15
J gene: TRBJ1-2
V gene: TRBV6-1

CDR3 DNA: TGTGCCAGCAGTGAACAGACCTCTGGGGCCAACGTCCTGACTTTC
CDR3 protein: CASSEQTSGANVLTF
clone size: -
D gene: -
CDR3 length: 15
J gene: TRBJ2-6
V gene: TRBV6-4

CDR3 DNA: TGTGCCAGCAGTTTTAGACAGGGGGACTATGGCTACACCTTC
CDR3 protein: CASSFRQGDYGYTF
clone size: -
D gene: TRBD1
CDR3 length: 14
J gene: TRBJ1-2
V gene: TRBV27

CDR3 DNA: TGTGCCAGCAGCTCAGGACTAGCGGGGGGCGCCATGCGGGTCGGGGAGCTGTTTTTT
CDR3 protein: CASSSGLAGGAMRVGELFF
clone size: -
D gene: TRBD2
CDR3 length: 19
J gene: TRBJ2-2
V gene: TRBV5-5

CDR3 DNA: TGTGCCAGCAGCTTTTCGGGGGGACGGATTGGGGAGCTGTTTTTT
CDR3 protein: CASSFSGGRIGELFF
clone size: -
D gene: TRBD2
CDR3 length: 15
J gene: TRBJ2-2
V gene: TRBV5-6

CDR3 DNA: TGTGCCAGCAGCCAAAAGGGGGTCGGGCAGGCGGCGAACACCGGGGAGCTGTTTTTT
CDR3 protein: CASSQKGVGQAANTGELFF
clone size: -
D gene: -
CDR3 length: 19
J gene: TRBJ2-2
V gene: TRBV4-2

CDR3 DNA: TGTGCCAGCAGCCGGGAGGTCACTGAAGCTTTCTTT
CDR3 protein: CASSREVTEAFF
clone size: few
D gene: -
CDR3 length: 12
J gene: TRBJ1-1
V gene: TRBV6-6

CDR3 DNA: TGTGCCAGCAGTGAAGCCCCTTGGCCAACCTACGAGCAGTACTTC
CDR3 protein: CASSEAPWPTYEQYF
clone size: -
D gene: -
CDR3 length: 15
J gene: TRBJ2-7
V gene: TRBV6-1

CDR3 DNA: TGTGCCAGCCAGAGACAGTCGTCAACTAATGAAAAACTGTTTTTT
CDR3 protein: CASQRQSSTNEKLFF
clone size: -
D gene: -
CDR3 length: 15
J gene: TRBJ1-4
V gene: TRBV2

CDR3 DNA: TGTGCCAGCAGTGAAGAAGGGGGTGTTAGCAATCAGCCCCAGCATTTT
CDR3 protein: CASSEEGGVSNQPQHF
clone size: -
D gene: -
CDR3 length: 16
J gene: TRBJ1-5
V gene: TRBV6-1

CDR3 DNA: TGTGCCAGCAGCCACCTCCCCGGATGGGACAAGAACACTGAAGCTTTCTTT
CDR3 protein: CASSHLPGWDKNTEAFF
clone size: -
D gene: -
CDR3 length: 17
J gene: TRBJ1-1
V gene: TRBV21-1

CDR3 DNA: TGTGCCACCAGCAGAGATTCCGGGGTTTCAGAGACCCAGTACTTC
CDR3 protein: CATSRDSGVSETQYF
clone size: -
D gene: -
CDR3 length: 15
J gene: TRBJ2-5
V gene: TRBV15

CDR3 DNA: TGTGCCAGCAGTCGGACAGGGAGTTTT
CDR3 protein: CASSRTGSF
clone size: -
D gene: -
CDR3 length: 9
J gene: TRBJ1-3
V gene: TRBV21-1

CDR3 DNA: TGTGCCAGCAGTTTAGGGGACTCGGCGGCTGGGGCCAACGTCCTGACTTTC
CDR3 protein: CASSLGDSAAGANVLTF
clone size: -
D gene: -
CDR3 length: 17
J gene: TRBJ2-6
V gene: TRBV28

CDR3 DNA: TGTGCCAGCAGAAGGGGTGCGTACCAAGAGACCCAGTACTTC
CDR3 protein: CASRRGAYQETQYF
clone size: few
D gene: -
CDR3 length: 14
J gene: TRBJ2-5
V gene: TRBV6-6

CDR3 DNA: TGTGCCAGTAGCGATACAGAAAGCGGGGGTTCACCCCTCCACTTT
CDR3 protein: CASSDTESGGSPLHF
clone size: -
D gene: -
CDR3 length: 15
J gene: TRBJ1-6
V gene: TRBV19

CDR3 DNA: TGTGCCAGCAGCTTGGCAGGGGGACTCCCAAGCGAGCAGTACTTC
CDR3 protein: CASSLAGGLPSEQYF
clone size: -
D gene: -
CDR3 length: 15
J gene: TRBJ2-7
V gene: TRBV5-5

CDR3 DNA: TGTGCCAGCTCACCAGGCCAGGGGGTCACTGAAGCTTTCTTT
CDR3 protein: CASSPGQGVTEAFF
clone size: -
D gene: TRBD1
CDR3 length: 14
J gene: TRBJ1-1
V gene: TRBV18

CDR3 DNA: TGTGCCAGTCGCCTGGGGGACAGGATCTCTGGAAACACCATATATTTT
CDR3 protein: CASRLGDRISGNTIYF
clone size: -
D gene: TRBD1
CDR3 length: 16
J gene: TRBJ1-3
V gene: TRBV19

CDR3 DNA: TGTGCCACCAGTTCCGGGTATGGCTACACCTTC
CDR3 protein: CATSSGYGYTF
clone size: -
D gene: -
CDR3 length: 11
J gene: TRBJ1-2
V gene: TRBV15

CDR3 DNA: TGCGCCAGCAGCAAAGATCCGGGAACCAACGGGGGGTACACCTTC
CDR3 protein: CASSKDPGTNGGYTF
clone size: -
D gene: -
CDR3 length: 15
J gene: TRBJ1-2
V gene: TRBV5-1

CDR3 DNA: TGTGCCAGCTCGCCGTCTCAGGTTGACGAGCAGTACTTC
CDR3 protein: CASSPSQVDEQYF
clone size: -
D gene: -
CDR3 length: 13
J gene: TRBJ2-7
V gene: TRBV18

CDR3 DNA: TGTGCCAGCTCAGATCCCCTTAGGCTAGCGGATCAAGAGACCCAGTACTTC
CDR3 protein: CASSDPLRLADQETQYF
clone size: -
D gene: TRBD2
CDR3 length: 17
J gene: TRBJ2-5
V gene: TRBV18

CDR3 DNA: TGTGCCAGCAGCGCTTCAGGGCCCAACTATGGCTACACCTTC
CDR3 protein: CASSASGPNYGYTF
clone size: -
D gene: -
CDR3 length: 14
J gene: TRBJ1-2
V gene: TRBV9

CDR3 DNA: TGTGCCAGCAGCGCCAAGACAGGGGTCGTGTCCAAAAACATTCAGTACTTC
CDR3 protein: CASSAKTGVVSKNIQYF
clone size: few
D gene: TRBD1
CDR3 length: 17
J gene: TRBJ2-4
V gene: TRBV2

CDR3 DNA: TGTGCCAGCAGGACAGGCGACCTTTCGGGCTACACCTTC
CDR3 protein: CASRTGDLSGYTF
clone size: -
D gene: TRBD1
CDR3 length: 13
J gene: TRBJ1-2
V gene: TRBV19

CDR3 DNA: TGTGCCAGCACTTACACAGTTGCTAACTATGGCTACACCTTC
CDR3 protein: CASTYTVANYGYTF
clone size: -
D gene: -
CDR3 length: 14
J gene: TRBJ1-2
V gene: TRBV9

CDR3 DNA: TGTGCCAGCAGCACAGGGGGTTTTACTAGAGGAAACACCATATATTTT
CDR3 protein: CASSTGGFTRGNTIYF
clone size: -
D gene: TRBD1
CDR3 length: 16
J gene: TRBJ1-3
V gene: TRBV9

CDR3 DNA: TGCAGCGTTGGACAGACTGTGAACTATGGCTACACCTTC
CDR3 protein: CSVGQTVNYGYTF
clone size: -
D gene: -
CDR3 length: 13
J gene: TRBJ1-2
V gene: TRBV29-1

CDR3 DNA: TGCGCCAGCAGCCAAGAAAAGACTAGCGGGGTCATAAATGAGCAGTTCTTC
CDR3 protein: CASSQEKTSGVINEQFF
clone size: -
D gene: TRBD2
CDR3 length: 17
J gene: TRBJ2-1
V gene: TRBV4-1

CDR3 DNA: TGTGCCAGCAGCTTAGGGACAGGAATAGGGGGCAATCAGCCCCAGCATTTT
CDR3 protein: CASSLGTGIGGNQPQHF
clone size: -
D gene: TRBD1
CDR3 length: 17
J gene: TRBJ1-5
V gene: TRBV11-2

CDR3 DNA: TGTGCCACCAGCAAGCAGGCGGGGGACACCATATATTTT
CDR3 protein: CATSKQAGDTIYF
clone size: -
D gene: -
CDR3 length: 13
J gene: TRBJ1-3
V gene: TRBV15

CDR3 DNA: TGTGCCAGCTTTAATCCCGGGACAGGCCGCAATCAGCCCCAGCATTTT
CDR3 protein: CASFNPGTGRNQPQHF
clone size: -
D gene: TRBD1
CDR3 length: 16
J gene: TRBJ1-5
V gene: TRBV28

CDR3 DNA: TGTGCCAGCAGCTTGGAGGCTAGCGGGGGCTACGAGCAGTACTTC
CDR3 protein: CASSLEASGGYEQYF
clone size: -
D gene: TRBD2
CDR3 length: 15
J gene: TRBJ2-7
V gene: TRBV5-4

CDR3 DNA: TGCGCCAGCAGCTTGGATATTGGCACAGATACGCAGTATTTT
CDR3 protein: CASSLDIGTDTQYF
clone size: few
D gene: -
CDR3 length: 14
J gene: TRBJ2-3
V gene: TRBV5-1

CDR3 DNA: TGTGCCAGCCAGGATATACAGGGCCTTGCGCCCCAGCATTTT
CDR3 protein: CASQDIQGLAPQHF
clone size: -
D gene: -
CDR3 length: 14
J gene: TRBJ1-5
V gene: TRBV6-5

CDR3 DNA: TGTGCCAGCAGCGTAGCTGGTAGCGGGGGTCCGTACCAAGAGACCCAGTACTTC
CDR3 protein: CASSVAGSGGPYQETQYF
clone size: -
D gene: TRBD2
CDR3 length: 18
J gene: TRBJ2-5
V gene: TRBV9

CDR3 DNA: TGTGCCAGCAGTGACTCCCACAGGGAATTAACAGATACGCAGTATTTT
CDR3 protein: CASSDSHRELTDTQYF
clone size: -
D gene: -
CDR3 length: 16
J gene: TRBJ2-3
V gene: TRBV6-4

CDR3 DNA: TGTGCCAGCAGTGAGCCGACAGGCAGTATTTCACCCCTCCACTTT
CDR3 protein: CASSEPTGSISPLHF
clone size: -
D gene: -
CDR3 length: 15
J gene: TRBJ1-6
V gene: TRBV6-1

CDR3 DNA: TGTGCCAGCAGTTACGTACAGGGCAATCAGCCCCAGCATTTT
CDR3 protein: CASSYVQGNQPQHF
clone size: -
D gene: -
CDR3 length: 14
J gene: TRBJ1-5
V gene: TRBV6-5

CDR3 DNA: TGTGCCAGCAGCCTCCAAGGACGGGGGAATTCCTACGAGCAGTACTTC
CDR3 protein: CASSLQGRGNSYEQYF
clone size: -
D gene: -
CDR3 length: 16
J gene: TRBJ2-7
V gene: TRBV7-9

CDR3 DNA: TGCAGCGTCCCGGGACAGGGGGCGATAGGGGGAGATGGCTACACCTTC
CDR3 protein: CSVPGQGAIGGDGYTF
clone size: few
D gene: TRBD1
CDR3 length: 16
J gene: TRBJ1-2
V gene: TRBV29-1

CDR3 DNA: TGTGCCTGGAAACGGGCAGGGTCGTACACTGAAGCTTTCTTT
CDR3 protein: CAWKRAGSYTEAFF
clone size: -
D gene: -
CDR3 length: 14
J gene: TRBJ1-1
V gene: TRBV30

CDR3 DNA: TGTGCCAGCAGCGTCCCAGGGCTGGCCACCGGGGAGCTGTTTTTT
CDR3 protein: CASSVPGLATGELFF
clone size: few
D gene: -
CDR3 length: 15
J gene: TRBJ2-2
V gene: TRBV27

CDR3 DNA: TGCAGCGTCGAAGCCCGGGCGGGCTATGGCTACACCTTC
CDR3 protein: CSVEARAGYGYTF
clone size: -
D gene: -
CDR3 length: 13
J gene: TRBJ1-2
V gene: TRBV29-1

CDR3 DNA: TGTGCCAGCAGCAAAGGACAGGGGGCGGGTGGTAACATTCAGTACTTC
CDR3 protein: CASSKGQGAGGNIQYF
clone size: -
D gene: TRBD1
CDR3 length: 16
J gene: TRBJ2-4
V gene: TRBV9

CDR3 DNA: TGTGCCAGTAGTATTGGACCCAGCACAGGGGAAGCTTTCTTT
CDR3 protein: CASSIGPSTGEAFF
clone size: once
D gene: -
CDR3 length: 14
J gene: TRBJ1-1
V gene: TRBV19

CDR3 DNA: TGTGCCAGCAGTTCCCCAGGGATGAACACTGAAGCTTTCTTT
CDR3 protein: CASSSPGMNTEAFF
clone size: few
D gene: -
CDR3 length: 14
J gene: TRBJ1-1
V gene: TRBV28

CDR3 DNA: TGTGCCAGCAGGGGAGGTGTGGCGCAGTTCTTC
CDR3 protein: CASRGGVAQFF
clone size: -
D gene: -
CDR3 length: 11
J gene: TRBJ2-1
V gene: TRBV5-6

CDR3 DNA: TGTGCGGTCGCCGTTTACTCCAATAACTATGGCTACACCTTC
CDR3 protein: CAVAVYSNNYGYTF
clone size: -
D gene: -
CDR3 length: 14
J gene: TRBJ1-2
V gene: TRBV28

CDR3 DNA: TGTGCCAGCACAGGTTCGGACAGGGGGCCCCTCTATGGCTACACCTTC
CDR3 protein: CASTGSDRGPLYGYTF
clone size: -
D gene: TRBD1
CDR3 length: 16
J gene: TRBJ1-2
V gene: TRBV5-4

CDR3 DNA: TGTGCCAGCAGACCGGGGGGGAACTATGGCTACACCTTC
CDR3 protein: CASRPGGNYGYTF
clone size: -
D gene: -
CDR3 length: 13
J gene: TRBJ1-2
V gene: TRBV6-1

CDR3 DNA: TGTGCCAGTAGTACCACAGGGAACACTGAAGCTTTCTTT
CDR3 protein: CASSTTGNTEAFF
clone size: few
D gene: -
CDR3 length: 13
J gene: TRBJ1-1
V gene: TRBV19